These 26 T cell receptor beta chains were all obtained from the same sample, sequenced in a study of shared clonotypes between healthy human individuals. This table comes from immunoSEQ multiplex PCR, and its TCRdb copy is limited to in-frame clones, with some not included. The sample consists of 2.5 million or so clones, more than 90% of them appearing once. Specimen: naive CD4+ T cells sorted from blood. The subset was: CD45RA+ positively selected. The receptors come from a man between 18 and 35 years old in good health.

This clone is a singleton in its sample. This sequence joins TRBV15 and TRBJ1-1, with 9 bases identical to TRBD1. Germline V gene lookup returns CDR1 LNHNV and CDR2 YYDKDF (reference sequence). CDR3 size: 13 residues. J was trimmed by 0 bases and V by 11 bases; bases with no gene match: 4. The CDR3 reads CAARTGVNTEAFF. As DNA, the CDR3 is TGTGCCGCTAGGACAGGGGTGAACACTGAAGCTTTCTTT. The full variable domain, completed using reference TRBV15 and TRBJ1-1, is DAMVIQNPRYQVTQFGKPVTLSCSQTLNHNVMYWYQQKSSQAPKLLFHYYDKDFNNEADTPDNFQSRRPNTSFCFLDIRSPGLGDTAMYLCAARTGVNTEAFFGQGTRLTVV.

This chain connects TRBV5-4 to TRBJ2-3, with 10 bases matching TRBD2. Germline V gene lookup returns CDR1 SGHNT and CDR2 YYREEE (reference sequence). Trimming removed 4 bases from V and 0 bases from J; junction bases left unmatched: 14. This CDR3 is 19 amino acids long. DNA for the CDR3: TGTGCCAGCAGCCAGGGGGGGCTAGCGGGGGAGCTGAGCACAGATACGCAGTATTTT. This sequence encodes CASSQGGLAGELSTDTQYF.

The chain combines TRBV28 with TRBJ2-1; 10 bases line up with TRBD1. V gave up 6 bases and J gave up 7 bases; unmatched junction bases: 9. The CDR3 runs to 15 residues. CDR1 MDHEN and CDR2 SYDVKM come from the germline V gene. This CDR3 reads CASSPRDRGTNEQFF. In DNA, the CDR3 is TGTGCCAGCAGCCCCCGGGACAGGGGAACGAATGAGCAGTTCTTC.

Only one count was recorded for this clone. The CDR3 loop reads CASSVEGGRGSGELFF. The CDR3 bases are TGTGCCAGCAGCGTAGAGGGCGGGAGGGGATCCGGGGAGCTGTTTTTT. The chain links TRBV9 to TRBJ2-2; 9 nucleotides line up with TRBD2. The CDR3 contains 16 residues. Trimming took 0 bases from V and 6 from J; bases not matched to a gene: 6. The germline V gene encodes CDR1 SGDLS and CDR2 YYNGEE.

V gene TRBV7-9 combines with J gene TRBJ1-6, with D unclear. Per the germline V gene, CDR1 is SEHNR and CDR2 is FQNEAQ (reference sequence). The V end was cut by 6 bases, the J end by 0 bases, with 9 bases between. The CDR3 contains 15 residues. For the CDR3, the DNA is TGTGCCAGCAGAAGTAGGAGCTCCTATAATTCACCCCTCCACTTT. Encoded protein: CASRSRSSYNSPLHF.

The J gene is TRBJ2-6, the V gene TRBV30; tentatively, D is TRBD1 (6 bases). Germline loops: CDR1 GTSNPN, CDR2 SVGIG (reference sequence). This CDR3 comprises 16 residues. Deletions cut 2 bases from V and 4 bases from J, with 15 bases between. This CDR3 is CAWSTGSSRGANVLTF. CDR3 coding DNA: TGTGCCTGGAGTACAGGGTCCTCGAGAGGGGCCAACGTCCTGACTTTC.

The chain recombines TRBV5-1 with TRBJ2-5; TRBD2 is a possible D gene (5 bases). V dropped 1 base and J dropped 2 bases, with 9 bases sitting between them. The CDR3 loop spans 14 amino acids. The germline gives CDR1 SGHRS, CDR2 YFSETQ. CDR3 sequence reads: CASSLMGSQETQYF. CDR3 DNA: TGCGCCAGCAGCTTGATGGGGAGTCAAGAGACCCAGTACTTC. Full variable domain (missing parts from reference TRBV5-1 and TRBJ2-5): KAGVTQTPRYLIKTRGQQVTLSCSPISGHRSVSWYQQTPGQGLQFLFEYFSETQRNKGNFPGRFSGRQFSNSRSEMNVSTLELGDSALYLCASSLMGSQETQYFGPGTRLLVL.

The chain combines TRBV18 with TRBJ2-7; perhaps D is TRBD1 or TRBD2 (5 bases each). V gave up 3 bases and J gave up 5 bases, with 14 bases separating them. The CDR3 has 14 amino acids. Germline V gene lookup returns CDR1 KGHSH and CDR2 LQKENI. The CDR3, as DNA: TGTGCCAGCTCACCCCGGGGCCAAAACGACGAGCAGTACTTC. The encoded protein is CASSPRGQNDEQYF.

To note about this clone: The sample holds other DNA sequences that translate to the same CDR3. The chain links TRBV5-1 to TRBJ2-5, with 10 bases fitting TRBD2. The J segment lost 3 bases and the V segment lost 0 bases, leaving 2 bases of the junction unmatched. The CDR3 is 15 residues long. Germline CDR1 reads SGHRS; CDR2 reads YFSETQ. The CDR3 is CASSLGTSGKETQYF. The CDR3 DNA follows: TGCGCCAGCAGCTTGGGAACTAGCGGGAAAGAGACCCAGTACTTC.

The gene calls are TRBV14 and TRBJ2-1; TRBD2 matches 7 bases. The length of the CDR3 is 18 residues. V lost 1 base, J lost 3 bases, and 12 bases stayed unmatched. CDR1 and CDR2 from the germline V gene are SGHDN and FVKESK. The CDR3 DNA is TGTGCCAGCAGCCAAGGGCGTTTAGCGGGCGTGATCTACAATGAGCAGTTCTTC. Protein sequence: CASSQGRLAGVIYNEQFF.

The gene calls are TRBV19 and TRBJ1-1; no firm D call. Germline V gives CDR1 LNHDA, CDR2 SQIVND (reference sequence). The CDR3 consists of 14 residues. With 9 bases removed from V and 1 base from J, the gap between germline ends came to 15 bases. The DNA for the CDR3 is TGTGCCAGCAATAAAGTCGCGGGGAACACTGAAGCTTTCTTT. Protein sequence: CASNKVAGNTEAFF.

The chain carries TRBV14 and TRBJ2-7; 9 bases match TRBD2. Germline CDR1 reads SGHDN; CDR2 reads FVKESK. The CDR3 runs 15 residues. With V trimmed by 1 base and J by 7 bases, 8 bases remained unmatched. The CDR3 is CASSQASSGIGEQYF. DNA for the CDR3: TGTGCCAGCAGCCAAGCTTCTAGCGGGATCGGGGAGCAGTACTTC.

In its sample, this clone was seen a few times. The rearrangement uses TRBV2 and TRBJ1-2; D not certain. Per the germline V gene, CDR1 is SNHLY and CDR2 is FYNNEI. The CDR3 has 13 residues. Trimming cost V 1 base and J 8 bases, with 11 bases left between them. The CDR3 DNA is TGTGCCAGCAGTGAAGTCCGGGGTCAAGGCTACACCTTC. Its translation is CASSEVRGQGYTF.

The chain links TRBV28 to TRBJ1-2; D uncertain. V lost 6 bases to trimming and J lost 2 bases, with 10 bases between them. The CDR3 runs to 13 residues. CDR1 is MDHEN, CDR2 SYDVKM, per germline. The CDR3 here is CASRPAVNYGYTF. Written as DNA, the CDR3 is TGTGCCAGCAGACCAGCGGTAAACTATGGCTACACCTTC.

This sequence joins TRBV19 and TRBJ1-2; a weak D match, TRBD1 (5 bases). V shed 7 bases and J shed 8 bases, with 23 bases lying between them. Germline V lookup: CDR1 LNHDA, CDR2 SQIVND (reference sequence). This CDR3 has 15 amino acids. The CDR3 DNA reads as TGTGCCAGTACCACACTGGCAGGGCTCAATTACGGCTACACCTTC. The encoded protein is CASTTLAGLNYGYTF.

CDR3 coding DNA: TGTGCCAGCAGCCAAACGAGACGAACGTACACCTTC. This gives the protein CASSQTRRTYTF. The chain joins TRBV14 to TRBJ1-2; no reliable D call. Trimming removed 2 bases at V and 11 bases at J, with 12 bases between. Germline-derived CDR1 and CDR2 are SGHDN and FVKESK. The CDR3 is made up of 12 amino acids.

CDR3 protein: CATSRAHRLSNQPQHF. The CDR3 coding sequence is TGTGCCACCAGCAGAGCACACCGTCTTAGCAATCAGCCCCAGCATTTT. The rearrangement links TRBV15 to TRBJ1-5; D gene unclear. The germline gives CDR1 LNHNV, CDR2 YYDKDF (reference sequence). The length of the CDR3 is 16 residues. The V end was cut by 1 base, the J end by 0 bases, with 10 bases between.

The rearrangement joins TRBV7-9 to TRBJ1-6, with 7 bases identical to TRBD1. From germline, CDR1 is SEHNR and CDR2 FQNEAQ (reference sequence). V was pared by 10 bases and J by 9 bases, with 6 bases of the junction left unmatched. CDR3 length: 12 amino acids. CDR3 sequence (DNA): TGTGCCACCGGGACAGAATCTTCACCCCTCCACTTT. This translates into CATGTESSPLHF.

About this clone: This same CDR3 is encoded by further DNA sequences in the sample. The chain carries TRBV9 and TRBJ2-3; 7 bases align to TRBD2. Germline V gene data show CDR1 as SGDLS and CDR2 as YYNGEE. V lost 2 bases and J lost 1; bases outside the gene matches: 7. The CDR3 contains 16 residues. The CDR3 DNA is TGTGCCAGCAGCGTCGGGGAGGGACTGCGCACAGATACGCAGTATTTT. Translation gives CASSVGEGLRTDTQYF.

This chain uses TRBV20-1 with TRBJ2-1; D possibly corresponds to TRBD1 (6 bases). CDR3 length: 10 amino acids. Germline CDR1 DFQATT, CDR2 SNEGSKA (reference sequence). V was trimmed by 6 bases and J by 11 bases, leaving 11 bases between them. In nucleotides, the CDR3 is TGCAGTGCAAACGGACAGAAGCAGTTCTTC. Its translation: CSANGQKQFF.

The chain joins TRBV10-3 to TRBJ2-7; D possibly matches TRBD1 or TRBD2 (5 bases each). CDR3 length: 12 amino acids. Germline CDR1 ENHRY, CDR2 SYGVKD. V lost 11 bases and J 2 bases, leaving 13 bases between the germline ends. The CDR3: CAGGPEPYEQYF. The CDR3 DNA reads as TGTGCCGGGGGACCCGAGCCCTACGAGCAGTACTTC.

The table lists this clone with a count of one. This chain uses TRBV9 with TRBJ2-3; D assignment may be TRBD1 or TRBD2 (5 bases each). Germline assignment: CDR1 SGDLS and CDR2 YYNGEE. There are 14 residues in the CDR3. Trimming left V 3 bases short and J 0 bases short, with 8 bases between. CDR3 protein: CASSGDLSTDTQYF. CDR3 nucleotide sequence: TGTGCCAGCAGCGGGGACCTTAGCACAGATACGCAGTATTTT.

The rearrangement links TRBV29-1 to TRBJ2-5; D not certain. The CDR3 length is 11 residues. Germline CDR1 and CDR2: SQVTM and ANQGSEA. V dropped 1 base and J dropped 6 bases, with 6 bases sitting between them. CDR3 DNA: TGCAGCGTTGAAGGGGCACAGACCCAGTACTTC. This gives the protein CSVEGAQTQYF.

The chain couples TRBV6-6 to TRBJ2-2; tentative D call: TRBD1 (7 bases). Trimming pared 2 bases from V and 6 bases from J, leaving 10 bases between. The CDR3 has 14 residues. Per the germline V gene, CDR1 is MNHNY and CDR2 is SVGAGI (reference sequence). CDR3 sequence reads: CASSYQGGAGELFF. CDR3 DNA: TGTGCCAGCAGTTACCAGGGGGGTGCCGGGGAGCTGTTTTTT.

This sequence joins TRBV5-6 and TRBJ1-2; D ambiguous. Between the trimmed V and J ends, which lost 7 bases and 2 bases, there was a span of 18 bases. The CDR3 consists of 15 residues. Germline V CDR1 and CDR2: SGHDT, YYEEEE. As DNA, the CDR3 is TGTGCCAGCTTTGTTCGGGCTCATACAAACTATGGCTACACCTTC. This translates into CASFVRAHTNYGYTF.

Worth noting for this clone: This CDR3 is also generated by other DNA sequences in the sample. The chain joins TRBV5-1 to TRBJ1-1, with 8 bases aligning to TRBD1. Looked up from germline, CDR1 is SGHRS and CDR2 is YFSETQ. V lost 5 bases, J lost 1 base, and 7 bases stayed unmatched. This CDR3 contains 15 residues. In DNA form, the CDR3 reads TGCGCCAGCAGTCCGACAGGGGCCCCGAACACTGAAGCTTTCTTT. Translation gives CASSPTGAPNTEAFF.